These 2 T cell receptor beta chains were all obtained from the same sample, sequenced in a study of T cell responses to AZD1222 COVID-19 vaccine (dated by TCRdb to about 2021). Libraries were made using the immunoSEQ multiplex PCR assay. TCRdb took over this immuneACCESS table, retaining in-frame rearrangements with V and J assigned. Such tables are incomplete; in checked studies, under half of the missing clones stem from an unresolved V gene, and the remainder is unexplained. In all, the sample holds roughly 120,000 clones, and around nine tenths of those were seen once. Of the sample, about 4% is held by the ten largest clones. The sample's time point label, in plain terms: about 28 days (+/-7) after the second vaccine dose. The sample here was peripheral blood, taken 28 days after the second AZD1222 dose. These receptors were taken from an adult who received the AZD1222 COVID-19 vaccine.

The chain is built from TRBV7-9 and TRBJ1-1; D uncertain. V was clipped by 4 bases and J by 1 base, with 4 bases between them. CDR1 is SEHNR and CDR2 is FQNEAQ in the germline V gene (reference sequence). There are 12 residues in the CDR3. DNA for the CDR3: TGTGCCAGCAGCTATGAGAACACTGAAGCTTTCTTT. This codes for CASSYENTEAFF. The whole variable domain, filled in from reference TRBV7-9 and TRBJ1-1, reads DTGVSQNPRHKITKRGQNVTFRCDPISEHNRLYWYRQTLGQGPEFLTYFQNEAQLEKSRLLSDRFSAERPKGSFSTLEIQRTEQGDSAMYLCASSYENTEAFFGQGTRLTVV.

V usage is TRBV7-2 and J usage is TRBJ2-7, with D tentatively TRBD1 or TRBD2 (5 bases each). This CDR3 has 15 residues. Germline assignment: CDR1 SGHTA and CDR2 FQGNSA. V was clipped by 1 base and J by 3 bases, with 13 bases between them. The CDR3 sequence is CASSLDRGSYYEQYF. In DNA, the CDR3 is TGTGCCAGCAGCTTAGACCGGGGCAGCTACTACGAGCAGTACTTC.